This is a list of T cell receptor beta chains from one sample in a study of T cell responses to AZD1222 COVID-19 vaccine. Using immunoSEQ multiplex PCR, the repertoire was profiled, and TCRdb retains in-frame clones only, with some absent. The sample includes approximately 77,000 clones, roughly nine tenths seen only once; the top ten take more than 4.5%. The starting material was peripheral blood, obtained 28 days after the second AZD1222 dose. All receptors come from an adult who received the AZD1222 COVID-19 vaccine. The CDR3 runs from the conserved cysteine through the conserved F or W. The D gene is left open where the match is weak. Rows give clone size only sometimes, using once, few, many, or a class for an expanded clone.

TRBJ1-2	NA	TRBV5-5	TRBD1	CASSPRRQGPNNYGYTF	TGTGCCAGCAGCCCCCGAAGACAGGGGCCAAACAACTATGGCTACACCTTC
TRBJ2-7	few	TRBV27	TRBD2	CASFSTSGRSSYEQYF	TGTGCCAGCTTTTCCACTAGCGGGAGGAGCTCCTACGAGCAGTACTTC
TRBJ2-4	NA	TRBV19	NA	CASSGRRVLTKNIQYF	TGTGCCAGTAGTGGGCGGCGAGTGTTAACCAAAAACATTCAGTACTTC
TRBJ2-7	NA	TRBV7-2	TRBD2	CASSFRSGGVNEQYF	TGTGCCAGCAGTTTCCGTAGCGGGGGCGTAAACGAGCAGTACTTC
TRBJ2-5	NA	TRBV2	NA	CASSERASPHGDETQYF	TGTGCCAGCAGTGAAAGGGCATCCCCCCATGGGGACGAGACCCAGTACTTC
TRBJ2-3	NA	TRBV30	TRBD2	CAWSGFSGVPSTDTQYF	TGTGCCTGGAGTGGATTTAGCGGGGTACCTAGCACAGATACGCAGTATTTT
TRBJ1-3	NA	TRBV6-5	TRBD1	CASSLDRAGNTIYF	TGTGCCAGCAGTTTGGACAGGGCAGGAAACACCATATATTTT
TRBJ1-1	NA	TRBV5-1	TRBD1	CASSLGTGTANTEAFF	TGCGCCAGCAGCTTGGGGACCGGGACAGCGAACACTGAAGCTTTCTTT
TRBJ1-4	NA	TRBV2	NA	CASSEFGTSGEKLFF	TGTGCCAGCAGTGAGTTCGGGACGTCGGGGGAAAAACTGTTTTTT
TRBJ2-1	NA	TRBV9	TRBD2	CASSASGRPRNEQFF	TGTGCCAGCAGCGCCAGCGGGAGGCCCAGGAATGAGCAGTTCTTC